The 20 T cell receptor beta chains reported below all come from one sample, sequenced in a study of CD8+ T cells in alopecia areata. RNA was isolated and reverse transcribed to cDNA, the sequencing template. Data came from immunoSEQ multiplex PCR; TCRdb stores just in-frame clones and leaves some out. The table records about 160,000 clones, roughly 50% of them present only once. Sequencing input: CD4+ T cells sorted from blood. These receptors were taken from a human donor with alopecia areata.

The chain has TRBV27 and TRBJ2-6; no clear D gene. The V gene lost 4 bases and the J gene lost 3 bases, with 4 bases spanning the gap. The V gene's germline CDR1 is MNHEY and CDR2 SMNVEV (reference sequence). There are 13 residues in the CDR3. CDR3 loop: CASSYRGANVLTF. Written as DNA, the CDR3 is TGTGCCAGCAGTTACCGTGGGGCCAACGTCCTGACTTTC.

The J gene is TRBJ2-1, the V gene TRBV29-1; a weak D match, TRBD1 (6 bases). Germline V CDR1 and CDR2: SQVTM, ANQGSEA. The CDR3 is 12 residues long. The DNA of the CDR3 is TGCATTTTGACAGGTTTAGGAAATGAGCAGTTCTTC. This translates into CILTGLGNEQFF.

This clone was picked up a small number of times. The V gene is TRBV28, the J gene TRBJ2-2; 10 bases align to TRBD1. The length of the CDR3 is 14 residues. The J segment lost 7 bases and the V segment lost 5 bases, leaving 4 bases of the junction unmatched. The V gene's germline CDR1 is MDHEN and CDR2 SYDVKM. For the CDR3, the DNA is TGTGCCAGCAGTCGACAGGGGGCGAACGGGGAGCTGTTTTTT. Amino acids: CASSRQGANGELFF.

Turning to this clone: The junction shows a germline mismatch at one end, possibly a read error. The chain recombines TRBV15 with TRBJ1-2; 7 bases map to TRBD1. Per the germline V gene, CDR1 is LNHNV and CDR2 is YYDKDF (reference sequence). The CDR3 length is 14 residues. DNA of the CDR3: TGTGCCACCAGCAGAGATGGCGCAGGGGGTAGGATCGGCTTC. Amino acid sequence: CATSRDGAGGRIGF. Drawing the rest from reference TRBV15 and TRBJ1-2, the complete variable domain is DAMVIQNPRYQVTQFGKPVTLSCSQTLNHNVMYWYQQKSSQAPKLLFHYYDKDFNNEADTPDNFQSRRPNTSFCFLDIRSPGLGDTAMYLCATSRDGAGGRIGFGSGTRLTVV.

On this clone: Other DNA sequences in the same sample also yield this CDR3. The J gene is TRBJ2-7, the V gene TRBV7-9, with 8 bases lining up with TRBD1. Trimming at V came to 5 bases and at J to 2 bases, leaving 5 bases not matched to a gene. Germline V gives CDR1 SEHNR, CDR2 FQNEAQ (reference sequence). The CDR3 runs 14 residues. CDR3 protein: CASSPRQGTYEQYF. CDR3 nucleotide sequence: TGTGCCAGCAGCCCCCGACAGGGGACCTACGAGCAGTACTTC.

V gene TRBV29-1 combines with J gene TRBJ2-3, with TRBD2 matching 7 bases. V shed 4 bases and J 2 bases; nucleotides not matched to a gene: 9. Looked up from germline, CDR1 is SQVTM and CDR2 is ANQGSEA. The CDR3 contains 15 residues. CDR3 amino acids: CSVAPRLAFTDTQYF. In nucleotides, the CDR3 is TGCAGCGTTGCCCCCCGACTAGCCTTCACAGATACGCAGTATTTT.

This clone turned up a few times. The V call is TRBV5-1, the J call TRBJ2-2; D is unclear. In germline, CDR1 is SGHRS, CDR2 YFSETQ. The V and J ends lost 0 bases and 3 bases respectively, with 3 bases between them. There are 13 residues in the CDR3. DNA for the CDR3: TGCGCCAGCAGCTTGGAGTACACCGGGGAGCTGTTTTTT. It specifies CASSLEYTGELFF.

This clone was seen a few times. V is TRBV13 and J is TRBJ2-1; D gene uncertain. This CDR3 region has 16 residues. Trimming shortened V by 0 bases and J by 7 bases, and 16 bases separated the two germline ends. In germline, CDR1 is PRHDT, CDR2 FYEKMQ (reference sequence). The DNA of the CDR3 is TGTGCCAGCAGCTTAGGGGGCACGCTGGTTTTTAATGAGCAGTTCTTC. Protein: CASSLGGTLVFNEQFF.

The rearrangement joins TRBV13 to TRBJ2-5; D is uncertain. This CDR3 comprises 14 residues. V was pared by 1 base and J by 2 bases, with 8 bases between. In germline, CDR1 is PRHDT, CDR2 FYEKMQ (reference sequence). This CDR3 reads CASSLVGRQETQYF. CDR3 DNA: TGTGCCAGCAGCTTAGTAGGCCGGCAAGAGACCCAGTACTTC.

The rearrangement uses TRBV6-5 and TRBJ2-3, with 7 bases that match TRBD1. V shed 4 bases and J 0 bases; nucleotides not matched to a gene: 4. The CDR3 consists of 15 residues. Looked up from germline, CDR1 is MNHEY and CDR2 is SVGAGI. CDR3 sequence: CASSSGQRSTDTQYF. The CDR3 DNA reads as TGTGCCAGCAGTTCGGGACAGAGGAGCACAGATACGCAGTATTTT.

This clone was observed a few times. The chain has TRBV28 and TRBJ2-7, with TRBD2 identical over 10 bases. The CDR3 is made up of 16 amino acids. After removal of 2 bases from V and 4 bases from J, the junction contained 8 bases not matched to a gene. Germline-derived CDR1 and CDR2 are MDHEN and SYDVKM. CDR3 protein: CASSLVGASGSYEQYF. CDR3 in DNA: TGTGCCAGCAGTTTAGTGGGGGCTAGCGGGAGTTACGAGCAGTACTTC.

The chain employs TRBV28 and TRBJ2-3; D is ambiguous. The CDR3 contains 13 residues. Trimming shortened V by 6 bases and J by 4 bases, and 11 bases separated the two germline ends. Germline V gives CDR1 MDHEN, CDR2 SYDVKM. CDR3: CASSLPSPDTQYF. The CDR3 DNA follows: TGTGCCAGCAGCCTACCCTCTCCAGATACGCAGTATTTT.

The rearrangement uses TRBV19 and TRBJ2-7; TRBD1 or TRBD2 may be the D gene (5 bases each). This CDR3 is built from 17 residues. V lost 4 bases, J lost 0 bases, and 19 bases lay in between. Germline-derived CDR1 and CDR2 are LNHDA and SQIVND (reference sequence). Here the CDR3 DNA reads TGTGCCAGTAGTACAAGAACTGGGACCCATGGCTCCTACGAGCAGTACTTC. Translated, it gives CASSTRTGTHGSYEQYF.

This clone was seen once. The rearrangement joins TRBV27 to TRBJ1-2, with D tentatively TRBD1 (6 bases). V lost 5 bases and J lost 5, with 15 bases in between. Looked up from germline, CDR1 is MNHEY and CDR2 is SMNVEV (reference sequence). The CDR3 covers 14 residues. The CDR3 sequence: CASSPETGPYGYTF. The CDR3, as DNA: TGTGCCAGCAGTCCCGAGACAGGCCCATATGGCTACACCTTC.

The DNA of the CDR3 is TGCGCCAGCAGCTTCATCCCGGCTAGAGCCCAAGAGACCCAGTACTTC. As protein: CASSFIPARAQETQYF. V gene TRBV5-1 combines with J gene TRBJ2-5; no firm D call. Germline loops: CDR1 SGHRS, CDR2 YFSETQ. Trimming took off 2 bases at V and 1 base at J, with 15 bases between the two ends. The CDR3 loop spans 16 amino acids.

This clone has only a few counts. The rearrangement uses TRBV20-1 and TRBJ2-7, with 8 bases aligning to TRBD2. V dropped 3 bases and J dropped 5; count of bases not matched to a gene: 0. Germline CDR1 DFQATT, CDR2 SNEGSKA (reference sequence). CDR3 length: 11 amino acids. The CDR3 here is CSASGGDEQYF. CDR3 coding DNA: TGCAGTGCTAGCGGGGGGGACGAGCAGTACTTC.

This sequence joins TRBV7-2 and TRBJ2-2; no reliable D call. Trimming left V 5 bases short and J 4 bases short, with 8 bases between. The CDR3 consists of 13 residues. The germline CDR1 and CDR2 sequences are SGHTA and FQGNSA. The CDR3 DNA reads TGTGCCAGCAGCAGGTTTGTCACCGGGGAGCTGTTTTTT. Its protein product is CASSRFVTGELFF.

The rearrangement links TRBV28 to TRBJ2-1; TRBD1 is a possible D gene (5 bases). V lost 6 bases, J lost 5 bases, and 17 bases lay in between. Germline CDR1 and CDR2: MDHEN and SYDVKM. This CDR3 is built from 15 residues. The CDR3 coding sequence is TGTGCCAGCAGCCGACAGTACGCTGGGCACAATGAGCAGTTCTTC. Its translation is CASSRQYAGHNEQFF. Complete variable domain (other parts from reference TRBV28 and TRBJ2-1): DVKVTQSSRYLVKRTGEKVFLECVQDMDHENMFWYRQDPGLGLRLIYFSYDVKMKEKGDIPEGYSVSREKKERFSLILESASTNQTSMYLCASSRQYAGHNEQFFGPGTRLTVL.

This clone occurred a few times. The V call is TRBV7-9, the J call TRBJ2-1; D unresolved. Germline V lookup: CDR1 SEHNR, CDR2 FQNEAQ (reference sequence). The germline V and J ends were trimmed by 5 bases and 8 bases, with 10 bases remaining between them. The CDR3 has 12 amino acids. The CDR3 DNA reads TGTGCCAGCAGCCAGAATCGCGATGAGCAGTTCTTC. Encoded protein: CASSQNRDEQFF.

The table lists this clone with a count of one. In DNA form, the CDR3 reads TGCGCCAGCAGAGGACTAGCGGGAGGTGGCAATGAGCAGTTCTTC. It translates to CASRGLAGGGNEQFF. V and J are TRBV5-1 and TRBJ2-1, with 14 bases identical to TRBD2. With 5 bases clipped from V and 6 bases from J, the junction kept 4 bases outside the gene matches. CDR1 SGHRS and CDR2 YFSETQ come from the germline V gene. The CDR3 is 15 residues long. Full variable domain (outside the CDR3, taken from reference TRBV5-1 and TRBJ2-1): KAGVTQTPRYLIKTRGQQVTLSCSPISGHRSVSWYQQTPGQGLQFLFEYFSETQRNKGNFPGRFSGRQFSNSRSEMNVSTLELGDSALYLCASRGLAGGGNEQFFGPGTRLTVL.